This TCR beta chain was retrieved from a study of blood T cell repertoires in COVID-19. Looking at the study overall: Acute and convalescent COVID-19 specimens originated in the United States, Italy and Spain. T cells, B-cell-depleted T cells, or PBMCs provided the cDNA or gDNA that served as material.

V shed 0 bases, J shed 2 bases, and the junction held 4 bases outside the gene matches. The CDR3 is made up of 15 amino acids. CDR1 SGHNT and CDR2 YYREEE come from the germline V gene (reference sequence). Authors' methods: Counts of nucleated cells, estimated from reference gene primer amplification, were obtained. Libraries were prepared by immunoSEQ multiplex PCR; TCRdb keeps only in-frame clonotypes and omits some of them. V, J and clone size are those of that table, while D and trimming were read from the DNA. The sample records about 15,000 clones, under 85% being singletons. The chain carries TRBV5-4 and TRBJ1-1, with 7 bases fitting TRBD1. The TCR sequence derives from a man in his 60s with acute or convalescent COVID-19. Source material: peripheral blood. The CDR3, as DNA: TGTGCCAGCAGCTTGGAAGGGGGCAGAAACACTGAAGCTTTCTTT. It yields the protein CASSLEGGRNTEAFF.